This T cell receptor (beta chain) was sequenced in a study of T-cell reconstitution after alpha-beta-depleted transplantation in children. This CDR3 contains 15 residues. J was trimmed by 5 bases and V by 4 bases; bases with no gene match: 6. In germline, CDR1 is SGHRS, CDR2 YFSETQ. Unique molecular identifiers featured in how the TCRbeta library was prepared. TCRdb re-called the PCR reads through MiXCR, storing one row per CDR3 protein. Here the sample spans about 340,000 distinct CDR3 sequences, 13% being singletons. For this clonotype: A much larger clone lies one base from this, so it may be a read error. Given the absence of the conserved phenylalanine or tryptophan at the CDR3 end, a read error is likely.

This rearrangement joins TRBV5-1 to TRBJ2-1; 10 positions agree with TRBD2. The source of this sequence is a human donor who donated a stem cell graft to a child with Fanconi anemia. The specimen was PBMCs, collected from the stem cell graft. This CDR3 reads CASSILAGSNNEQFL. CDR3 DNA: TGCGCCAGCAGCATACTAGCGGGGTCTAACAATGAGCAGTTCTTG.